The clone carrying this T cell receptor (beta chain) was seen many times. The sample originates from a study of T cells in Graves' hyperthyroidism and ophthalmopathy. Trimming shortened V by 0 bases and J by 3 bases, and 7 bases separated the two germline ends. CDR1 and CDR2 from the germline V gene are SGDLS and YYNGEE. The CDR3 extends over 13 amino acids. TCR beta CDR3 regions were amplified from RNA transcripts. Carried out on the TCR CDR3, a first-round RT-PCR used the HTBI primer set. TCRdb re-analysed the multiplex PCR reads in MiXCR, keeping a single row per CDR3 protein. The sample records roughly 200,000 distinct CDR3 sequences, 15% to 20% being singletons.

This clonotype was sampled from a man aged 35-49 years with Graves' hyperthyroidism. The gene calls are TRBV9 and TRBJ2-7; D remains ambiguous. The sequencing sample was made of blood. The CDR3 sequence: CASSVANSYEQYF. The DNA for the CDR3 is TGTGCCAGCAGCGTAGCGAACAGCTACGAGCAGTACTTC.